Below, 5 T cell receptor beta chains from the same sample are listed, as sequenced in a study of CD8 T cells in Susac syndrome. The RNA, 0.5 to 1 ug, was put through reverse transcription using random hexamers. Via MiXCR, TCRdb re-called the immunoSEQ multiplex PCR reads, giving one row per CDR3 protein. The table shows 170,000 or so distinct CDR3 sequences, with roughly 95% occurring only once. The source material was CD4+ T cells from PBMCs. These receptors all come from a human donor with Susac syndrome.

The V gene is TRBV7-9, the J gene TRBJ2-3; no definite D call. This CDR3 contains 14 residues. Per germline, CDR1 SEHNR and CDR2 FQNEAQ (reference sequence). Trimming stripped 5 bases from V and 1 base from J, with 10 bases between. The CDR3 nucleotides read TGTGCCAGCAGCGCGAACCAGGGCACAGATACGCAGTATTTT. It yields the protein CASSANQGTDTQYF. The variable domain in full, completed from reference TRBV7-9 and TRBJ2-3, reads DTGVSQNPRHKITKRGQNVTFRCDPISEHNRLYWYRQTLGQGPEFLTYFQNEAQLEKSRLLSDRFSAERPKGSFSTLEIQRTEQGDSAMYLCASSANQGTDTQYFGPGTRLTVL.

V is TRBV6-2 or TRBV6-3 and J is TRBJ2-1; TRBD2 agrees at 9 bases. The CDR3 has 15 residues. The ends lost 6 bases at V and 4 bases at J; junction bases unmatched: 7. CDR1 and CDR2 from the germline V gene are MNHEY and SVGEGT. The CDR3 reads CASSSQSGGYNEQFF. CDR3 coding DNA: TGTGCCAGCAGCTCCCAGAGCGGGGGGTACAATGAGCAGTTCTTC.

The chain links TRBV7-9 to TRBJ1-2; 7 positions agree with TRBD1. Trimming took 0 bases from V and 12 from J; bases not matched to a gene: 4. CDR1 and CDR2 (germline): SEHNR, FQNEAQ (reference sequence). The CDR3 totals 12 residues. This CDR3 is CASSLAQGLHTF. As DNA, the CDR3 is TGTGCCAGCAGCTTAGCACAGGGGCTTCACACCTTC.

This rearrangement joins TRBV30 to TRBJ2-2, with unresolved D. CDR1 and CDR2 (germline): GTSNPN, SVGIG (reference sequence). CDR3 length: 14 amino acids. Trimming took 1 base from V and 1 from J, leaving 7 bases between them. Written as DNA, the CDR3 is TGTGCCTGGAGTGGTTTGATGAACACCGGGGAGCTGTTTTTT. Its translation: CAWSGLMNTGELFF.

A single count supports this clonotype. The chain employs TRBV5-1 and TRBJ2-1, with 10 bases fitting TRBD1. V was pared by 4 bases and J by 9 bases, with 13 bases of the junction left unmatched. The germline gives CDR1 SGHRS, CDR2 YFSETQ. This CDR3 spans 16 amino acids. CDR3 residues: CASSTVGQGDALEQFF. The CDR3 nucleotides read TGCGCCAGCAGCACCGTCGGACAGGGGGACGCACTTGAGCAGTTCTTC.